This T cell receptor beta chain is from a study of OX40 agonist ivuxolimab in advanced cancers. Study information: It was ivuxolimab, an agonistic anti-OX40 (CD134) antibody, that patients were treated with. Ivuxolimab was delivered to patients intravenously every 2 weeks at doses spanning 0.01 to 10 mg/kg.

A remark on this clone: Its specificity is unknown.

At baseline, cycle 4 day 1, and cycle 7 day 1, blood was sampled. Findings and limits, study-wide: Averaging showed that CD8+ T cells had more expanded clones than CD4+ did.

TCRdb's copy holds only in-frame clones and misses some; the assay was immunoSEQ multiplex PCR. The sample holds around 30,000 clones, around four fifths seen once. V lost 2 bases and J lost 0; bases outside the gene matches: 7. The CDR3 consists of 16 residues. In germline, CDR1 is MGHRA, CDR2 YSYEKL. The sample consisted of CD4+ or CD8+ T cells sorted from blood, taken in a trial of the OX40 agonist ivuxolimab. The rearrangement links TRBV4-1 to TRBJ2-7; 7 nucleotides agree with TRBD2. This clonotype originated in an adult with an advanced solid tumor such as melanoma, head and neck, liver or kidney cancer. The CDR3 sequence: CASSQTVAGDSYEQYF. The DNA of the CDR3 is TGCGCCAGCAGCCAAACGGTCGCGGGGGACTCCTACGAGCAGTACTTC.